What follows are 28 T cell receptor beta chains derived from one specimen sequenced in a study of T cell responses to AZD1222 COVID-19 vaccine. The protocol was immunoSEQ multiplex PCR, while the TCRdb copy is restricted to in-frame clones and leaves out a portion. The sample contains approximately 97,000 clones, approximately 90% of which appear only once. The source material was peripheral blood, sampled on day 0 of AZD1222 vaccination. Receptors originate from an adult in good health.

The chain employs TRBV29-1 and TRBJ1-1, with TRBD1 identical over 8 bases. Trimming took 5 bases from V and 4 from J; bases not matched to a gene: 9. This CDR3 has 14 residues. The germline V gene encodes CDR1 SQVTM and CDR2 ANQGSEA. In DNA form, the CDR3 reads TGCAGCGTTTTAGGAGGACAGGGCACCACTGAAGCTTTCTTT. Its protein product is CSVLGGQGTTEAFF. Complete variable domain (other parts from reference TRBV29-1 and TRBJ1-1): SAVISQKPSRDICQRGTSLTIQCQVDSQVTMMFWYRQQPGQSLTLIATANQGSEATYESGFVIDKFPISRPNLTFSTLTVSNMSPEDSSIYLCSVLGGQGTTEAFFGQGTRLTVV.

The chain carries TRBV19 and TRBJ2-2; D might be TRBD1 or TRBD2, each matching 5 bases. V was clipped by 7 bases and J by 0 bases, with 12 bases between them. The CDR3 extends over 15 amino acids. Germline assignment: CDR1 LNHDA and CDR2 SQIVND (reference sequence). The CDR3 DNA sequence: TGTGCCAGTAAGTTCGGGGCCTCGAACACCGGGGAGCTGTTTTTT. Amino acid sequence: CASKFGASNTGELFF.

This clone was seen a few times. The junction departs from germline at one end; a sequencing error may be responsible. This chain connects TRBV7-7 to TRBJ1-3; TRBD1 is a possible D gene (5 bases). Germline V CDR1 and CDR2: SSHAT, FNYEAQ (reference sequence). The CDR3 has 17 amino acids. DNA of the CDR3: TGTGCTAGCAGCTTAGTCCAACCAGGGAAGTCTGGAAACACCATATATTTT. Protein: CASSLVQPGKSGNTIYF.

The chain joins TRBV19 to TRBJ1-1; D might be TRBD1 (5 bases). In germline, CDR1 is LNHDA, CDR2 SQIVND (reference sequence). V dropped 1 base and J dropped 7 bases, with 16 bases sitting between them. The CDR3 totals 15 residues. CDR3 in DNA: TGTGCCAGTAGTATAGCGGGACTCGGAACCGATGAAGCTTTCTTT. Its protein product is CASSIAGLGTDEAFF.

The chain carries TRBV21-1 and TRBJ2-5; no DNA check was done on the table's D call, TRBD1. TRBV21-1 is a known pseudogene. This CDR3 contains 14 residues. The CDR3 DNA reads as TGTGCCAGCAGCCAACGGACAGGGGTGGAGACCCAGTACTTC. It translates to CASSQRTGVETQYF.

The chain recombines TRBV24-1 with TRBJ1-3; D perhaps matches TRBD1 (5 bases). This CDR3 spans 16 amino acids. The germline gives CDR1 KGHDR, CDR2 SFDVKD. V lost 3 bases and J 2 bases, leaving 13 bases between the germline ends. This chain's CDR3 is CATSDDGIGAGNTIYF. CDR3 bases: TGTGCCACCAGTGATGATGGGATAGGGGCTGGAAACACCATATATTTT.

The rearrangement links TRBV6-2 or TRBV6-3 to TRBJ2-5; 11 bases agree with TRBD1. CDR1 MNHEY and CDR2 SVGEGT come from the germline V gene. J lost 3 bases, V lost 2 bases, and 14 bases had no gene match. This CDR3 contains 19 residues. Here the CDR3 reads CASSYDQDRGPSWKETQYF. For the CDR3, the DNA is TGTGCCAGCAGTTACGATCAGGACAGGGGGCCTTCTTGGAAAGAGACCCAGTACTTC.

The CDR3 DNA follows: TGTGCCAGCAGCTTCGGTGGGGGGGACCACGGGGAGCTGTTTTTT. Protein product: CASSFGGGDHGELFF. J is TRBJ2-2 and V is TRBV7-9, with 7 bases lining up with TRBD2. The ends lost 3 bases at V and 7 bases at J; junction bases unmatched: 8. Germline V gene lookup returns CDR1 SEHNR and CDR2 FQNEAQ (reference sequence). The CDR3 sequence is 15 residues long.

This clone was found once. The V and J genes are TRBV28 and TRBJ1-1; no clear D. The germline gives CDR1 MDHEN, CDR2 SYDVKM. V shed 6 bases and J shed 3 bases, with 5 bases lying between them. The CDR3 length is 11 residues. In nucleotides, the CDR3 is TGTGCCAGCAGATGGTACACTGAAGCTTTCTTT. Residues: CASRWYTEAFF.

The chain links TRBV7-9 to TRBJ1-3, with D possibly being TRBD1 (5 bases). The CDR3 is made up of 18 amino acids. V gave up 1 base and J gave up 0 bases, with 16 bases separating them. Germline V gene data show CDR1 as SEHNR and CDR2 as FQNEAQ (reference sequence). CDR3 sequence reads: CASSLGAFTGRSGNTIYF. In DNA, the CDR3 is TGTGCCAGCAGCTTAGGTGCGTTTACAGGCCGCTCTGGAAACACCATATATTTT.

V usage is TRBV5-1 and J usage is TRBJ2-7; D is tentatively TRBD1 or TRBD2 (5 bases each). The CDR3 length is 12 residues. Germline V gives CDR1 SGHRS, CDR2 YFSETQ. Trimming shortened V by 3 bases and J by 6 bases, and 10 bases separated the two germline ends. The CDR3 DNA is TGCGCCAGCAGCTGGGGGACGGGCGAGCAGTACTTC. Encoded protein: CASSWGTGEQYF.

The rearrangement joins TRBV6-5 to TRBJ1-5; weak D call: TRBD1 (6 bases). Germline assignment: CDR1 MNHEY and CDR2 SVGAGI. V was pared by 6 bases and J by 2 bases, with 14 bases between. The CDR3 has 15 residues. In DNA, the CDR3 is TGTGCCAGCAGCGCGGACAGCCATGGCAATCAGCCCCAGCATTTT. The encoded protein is CASSADSHGNQPQHF.

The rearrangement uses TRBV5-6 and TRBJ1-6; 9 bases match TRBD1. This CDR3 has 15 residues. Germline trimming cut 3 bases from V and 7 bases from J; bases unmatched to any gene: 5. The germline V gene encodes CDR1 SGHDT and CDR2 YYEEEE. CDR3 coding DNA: TGTGCCAGCAGCTCACCGACAGGGGGGAATTCACCCCTCCACTTT. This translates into CASSSPTGGNSPLHF.

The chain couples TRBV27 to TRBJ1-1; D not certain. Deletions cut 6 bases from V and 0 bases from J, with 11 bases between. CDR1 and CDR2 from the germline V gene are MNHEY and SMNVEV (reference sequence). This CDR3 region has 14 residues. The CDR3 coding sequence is TGTGCCAGCAGGGCGACTCGAGTGAACACTGAAGCTTTCTTT. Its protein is CASRATRVNTEAFF.

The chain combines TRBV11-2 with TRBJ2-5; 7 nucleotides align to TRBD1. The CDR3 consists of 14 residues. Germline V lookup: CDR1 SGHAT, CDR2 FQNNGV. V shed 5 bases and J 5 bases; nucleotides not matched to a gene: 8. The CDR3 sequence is CASSTRQGFETQYF. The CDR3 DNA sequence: TGTGCCAGCAGCACCCGACAGGGATTTGAGACCCAGTACTTC.

CDR3 loop: CAWTSGDGGNQPQHF. As DNA, the CDR3 is TGTGCCTGGACATCAGGCGATGGGGGCAATCAGCCCCAGCATTTT. The chain combines TRBV30 with TRBJ1-5; D gene ambiguous. CDR3 length: 15 residues. Germline loops: CDR1 GTSNPN, CDR2 SVGIG (reference sequence). Trimming shortened V by 4 bases and J by 2 bases, and 15 bases separated the two germline ends.

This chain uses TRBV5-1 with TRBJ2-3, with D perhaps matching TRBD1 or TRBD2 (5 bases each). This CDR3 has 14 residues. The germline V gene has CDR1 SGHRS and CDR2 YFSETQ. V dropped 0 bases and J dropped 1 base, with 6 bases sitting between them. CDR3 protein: CASSLGGRTDTQYF. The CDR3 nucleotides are TGCGCCAGCAGCTTGGGGGGACGCACAGATACGCAGTATTTT.

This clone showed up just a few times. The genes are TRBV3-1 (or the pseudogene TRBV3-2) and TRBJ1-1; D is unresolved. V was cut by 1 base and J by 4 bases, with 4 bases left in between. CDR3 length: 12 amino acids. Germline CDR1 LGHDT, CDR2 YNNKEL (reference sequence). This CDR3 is CASSQGLTEAFF. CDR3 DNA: TGTGCCAGCAGCCAAGGCCTCACTGAAGCTTTCTTT.

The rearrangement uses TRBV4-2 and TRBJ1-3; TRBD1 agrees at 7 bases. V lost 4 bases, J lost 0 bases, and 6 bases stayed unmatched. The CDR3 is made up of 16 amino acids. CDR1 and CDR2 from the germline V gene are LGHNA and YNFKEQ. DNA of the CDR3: TGTGCCAGCAGCCCCCCGGACAGGCTCTCTGGAAACACCATATATTTT. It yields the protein CASSPPDRLSGNTIYF.

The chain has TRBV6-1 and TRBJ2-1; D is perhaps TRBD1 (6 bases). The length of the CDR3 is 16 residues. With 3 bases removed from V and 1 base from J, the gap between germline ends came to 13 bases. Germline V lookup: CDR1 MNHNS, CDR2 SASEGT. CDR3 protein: CASSEPGQLSYNEQFF. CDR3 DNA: TGTGCCAGCAGTGAGCCCGGACAGCTTTCCTACAATGAGCAGTTCTTC.

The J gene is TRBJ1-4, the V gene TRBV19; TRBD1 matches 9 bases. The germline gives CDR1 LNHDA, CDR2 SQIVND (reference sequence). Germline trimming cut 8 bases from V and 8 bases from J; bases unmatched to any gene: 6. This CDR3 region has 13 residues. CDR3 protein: CASRQGVREKLFF. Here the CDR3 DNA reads TGTGCCAGTCGACAGGGGGTTAGGGAAAAACTGTTTTTT.

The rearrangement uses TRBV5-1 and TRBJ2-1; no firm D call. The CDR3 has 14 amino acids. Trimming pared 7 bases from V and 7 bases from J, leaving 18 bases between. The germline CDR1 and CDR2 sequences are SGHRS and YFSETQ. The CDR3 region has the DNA TGCGCCAGCGGAAATGCCGTCAGCGTGAATGAGCAGTTCTTC. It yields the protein CASGNAVSVNEQFF. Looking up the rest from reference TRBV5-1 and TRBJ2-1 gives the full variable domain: KAGVTQTPRYLIKTRGQQVTLSCSPISGHRSVSWYQQTPGQGLQFLFEYFSETQRNKGNFPGRFSGRQFSNSRSEMNVSTLELGDSALYLCASGNAVSVNEQFFGPGTRLTVL.

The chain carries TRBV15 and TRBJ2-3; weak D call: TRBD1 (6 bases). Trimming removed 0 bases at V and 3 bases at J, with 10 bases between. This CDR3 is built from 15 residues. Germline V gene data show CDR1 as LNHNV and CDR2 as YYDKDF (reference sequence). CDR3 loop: CATSRDQGFTDTQYF. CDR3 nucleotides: TGTGCCACCAGCAGAGACCAGGGGTTTACAGATACGCAGTATTTT.

The CDR3 spells CASSLGQAYNSPLHF. The CDR3 DNA reads TGTGCCAGCAGCTTGGGCCAGGCTTATAATTCACCCCTCCACTTT. The chain employs TRBV7-6 and TRBJ1-6; no firm D call. Trimming removed 3 bases at V and 4 bases at J, with 10 bases between. Germline V gene lookup returns CDR1 SGHVS and CDR2 FNYEAQ. The length of the CDR3 is 15 residues.

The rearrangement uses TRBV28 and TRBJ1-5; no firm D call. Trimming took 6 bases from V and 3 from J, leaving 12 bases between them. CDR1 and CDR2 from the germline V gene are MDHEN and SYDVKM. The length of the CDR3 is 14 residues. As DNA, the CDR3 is TGTGCCAGCAGCCTAGTGGGGTACAATCAGCCCCAGCATTTT. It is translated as CASSLVGYNQPQHF.

CDR3 amino acids: CASSLAGTFNTEAFF. CDR3 bases: TGTGCCAGCAGCTTAGCCGGGACATTTAACACTGAAGCTTTCTTT. The chain joins TRBV11-2 to TRBJ1-1; D perhaps matches TRBD1 (6 bases). Between the trimmed V and J ends, which lost 1 base and 2 bases, there was a span of 11 bases. This CDR3 comprises 15 residues. Per germline, CDR1 SGHAT and CDR2 FQNNGV.

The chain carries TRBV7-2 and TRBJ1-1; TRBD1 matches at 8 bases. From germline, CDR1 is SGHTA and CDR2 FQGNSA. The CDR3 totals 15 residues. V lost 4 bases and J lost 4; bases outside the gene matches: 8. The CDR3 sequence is CASSYTSDRATEAFF. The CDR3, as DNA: TGTGCCAGCAGCTATACTTCGGACAGGGCCACTGAAGCTTTCTTT.

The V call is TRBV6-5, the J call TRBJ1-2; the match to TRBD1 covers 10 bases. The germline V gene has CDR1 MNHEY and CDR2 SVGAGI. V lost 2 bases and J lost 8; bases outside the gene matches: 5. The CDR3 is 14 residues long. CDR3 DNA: TGTGCCAGCAGTTACCTCGGGACAGGGGTAGGCTACACCTTC. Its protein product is CASSYLGTGVGYTF.